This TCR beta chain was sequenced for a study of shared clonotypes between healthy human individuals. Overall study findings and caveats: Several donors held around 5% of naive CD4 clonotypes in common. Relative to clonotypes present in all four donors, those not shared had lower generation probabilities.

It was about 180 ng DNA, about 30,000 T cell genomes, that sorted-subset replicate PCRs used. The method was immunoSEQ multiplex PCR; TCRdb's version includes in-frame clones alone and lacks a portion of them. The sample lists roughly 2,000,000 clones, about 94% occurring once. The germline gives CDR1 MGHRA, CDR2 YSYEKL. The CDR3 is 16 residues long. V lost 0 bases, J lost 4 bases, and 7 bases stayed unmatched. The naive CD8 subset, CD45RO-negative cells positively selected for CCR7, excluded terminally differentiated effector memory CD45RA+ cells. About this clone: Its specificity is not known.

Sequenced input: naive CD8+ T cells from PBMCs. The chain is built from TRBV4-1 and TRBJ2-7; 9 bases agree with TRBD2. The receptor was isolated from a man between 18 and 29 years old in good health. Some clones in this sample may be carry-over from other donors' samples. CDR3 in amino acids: CASSQDPGLADYEQYF. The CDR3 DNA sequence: TGCGCCAGCAGCCAAGATCCGGGACTAGCCGATTACGAGCAGTACTTC.